This T cell receptor beta chain is drawn from a study of blood T cell repertoires in COVID-19. Study-wide context: Researchers got acute and convalescent COVID-19 samples from the United States, Italy and Spain. PBMCs, B-cell-depleted T cells, or T cells provided the cDNA or gDNA that made up the material.

As originally analysed: Estimation of nucleated cell counts was performed using reference gene primer amplification. The assay was immunoSEQ multiplex PCR, and TCRdb's table has in-frame clones only and misses some. V and J calls and clone size are given by that table; D and trimming were obtained from the DNA. The sample lists 35,000 to 40,000 clones, 70% to 90% seen once, with approximately 12% in the top ten. CDR1 and CDR2 from the germline V gene are SGHNT and YYREEE (reference sequence). Trimming took 1 base from V and 0 from J, leaving 11 bases between them. This CDR3 is 16 amino acids long. The chain is built from TRBV5-4 and TRBJ2-1; D remains ambiguous. The clonotype was recovered from a man in his 60s with active COVID-19. Sequencing was done on a sample of peripheral blood. The CDR3 loop reads CASSLKASSSYNEQFF. The CDR3 DNA is TGTGCCAGCAGCTTGAAAGCTTCGAGCTCCTACAATGAGCAGTTCTTC.